A single sample gave rise to the 11 T cell receptor beta chains below, sequenced in a study of T cell responses to AZD1222 COVID-19 vaccine. TCRdb's copy holds only in-frame clones and misses some; the assay was immunoSEQ multiplex PCR. Of over 85,000 clones listed, about four fifths were seen once; the top ten hold 3.5% to 5.5%. The sample consisted of peripheral blood, taken on day 0 of AZD1222 vaccination. The receptors stem from an adult in good health.

This clone was found a few times. The rearrangement uses TRBV7-2 and TRBJ2-1, with TRBD2 as a possible D gene (6 bases). CDR1 is SGHTA and CDR2 is FQGNSA in the germline V gene. CDR3 length: 14 residues. V gave up 3 bases and J gave up 6 bases, with 12 bases separating them. The CDR3 DNA reads as TGTGCCAGCAGCTTGGGGCGGGACTTCAATGAGCAGTTCTTC. Its protein product is CASSLGRDFNEQFF.

The V and J genes are TRBV5-1 and TRBJ1-1, with D unresolved. The CDR3 totals 14 residues. The germline CDR1 and CDR2 sequences are SGHRS and YFSETQ. Trimming took 0 bases from V and 0 from J, leaving 6 bases between them. This CDR3 is CASSLDFMNTEAFF. CDR3 coding DNA: TGCGCCAGCAGCTTGGATTTTATGAACACTGAAGCTTTCTTT.

The chain employs TRBV3-1 (or the pseudogene TRBV3-2) and TRBJ2-7; TRBD1 agrees at 8 bases. After removal of 3 bases from V and 4 bases from J, the junction contained 11 bases not matched to a gene. Germline loops: CDR1 LGHDT, CDR2 YNNKEL (reference sequence). CDR3 length equals 16 residues. This CDR3 is CASSHQGATFSYEQYF. The CDR3 DNA follows: TGTGCCAGCAGCCACCAGGGGGCGACCTTTTCGTACGAGCAGTACTTC.

The rearrangement uses TRBV6-4 and TRBJ1-2; D not resolved. With 0 bases removed from V and 8 bases from J, the gap between germline ends came to 10 bases. The CDR3 is 13 residues long. Germline CDR1 reads MRHNA; CDR2 reads SNTAGT. The CDR3 loop is CASSDSNRAGYTF. CDR3 nucleotides: TGTGCCAGCAGTGACTCGAATAGGGCCGGCTACACCTTC.

This clone was observed a few times. The V call is TRBV5-1, the J call TRBJ1-1; D unresolved. Germline CDR1 and CDR2: SGHRS and YFSETQ. This CDR3 has 15 residues. V dropped 0 bases and J dropped 3 bases, with 12 bases sitting between them. The CDR3 DNA is TGCGCCAGCAGCTTGGGGGGTCAAACGTACACTGAAGCTTTCTTT. Its translation is CASSLGGQTYTEAFF.

The chain recombines TRBV29-1 with TRBJ1-5, with 7 bases lining up with TRBD1. Germline trimming cut 4 bases from V and 0 bases from J; bases unmatched to any gene: 9. From germline, CDR1 is SQVTM and CDR2 ANQGSEA. CDR3 length: 16 amino acids. The CDR3 DNA reads as TGCAGCGTTGGGACGACAGGGCTGGATAGCAATCAGCCCCAGCATTTT. Amino acid sequence: CSVGTTGLDSNQPQHF.

The V and J genes are TRBV12-3 or TRBV12-4 and TRBJ1-5, with D tentatively TRBD1 (5 bases). V was trimmed by 7 bases and J by 6 bases, leaving 10 bases between them. The CDR3 is 12 residues long. CDR3 amino acids: CASTWGGQPQHF. DNA for the CDR3: TGTGCCAGCACCTGGGGGGGTCAGCCCCAGCATTTT.

The CDR3 sequence is CATGTGYSNQPQHF. CDR3 in DNA: TGTGCCACCGGGACAGGCTATAGCAATCAGCCCCAGCATTTT. The gene calls are TRBV10-3 and TRBJ1-5; 8 bases fit TRBD1. The CDR3 loop spans 14 amino acids. J lost 0 bases, V lost 10 bases, and 5 bases had no gene match. Germline lookup yields CDR1 ENHRY and CDR2 SYGVKD.

V usage is TRBV30 and J usage is TRBJ1-2; D unresolved. The CDR3 spans 13 residues. V lost 2 bases and J lost 14, with 21 bases in between. The V gene's germline CDR1 is GTSNPN and CDR2 SVGIG (reference sequence). CDR3 in amino acids: CAWSLSDGPGRTF. As DNA, the CDR3 is TGTGCCTGGAGTCTCTCCGACGGCCCGGGGAGGACCTTC.

This chain connects TRBV2 to TRBJ1-4; TRBD1 aligns across 8 bases. Germline V gene sequence: CDR1 SNHLY, CDR2 FYNNEI. V gave up 6 bases and J gave up 4 bases; unmatched junction bases: 10. The length of the CDR3 is 16 residues. CDR3 sequence reads: CASRSGTGRGNEKLFF. CDR3 nucleotides: TGTGCCAGCAGATCCGGGACAGGAAGGGGTAATGAAAAACTGTTTTTT.

The V call is TRBV28, the J call TRBJ1-5; no clear D gene. The germline V gene has CDR1 MDHEN and CDR2 SYDVKM. This CDR3 has 17 amino acids. Trimming shortened V by 3 bases and J by 1 base, and 16 bases separated the two germline ends. As DNA, the CDR3 is TGTGCCAGCAGTTTTAAACCCAAGAGCAAGAGCAATCAGCCCCAGCATTTT. Protein sequence: CASSFKPKSKSNQPQHF.